These 27 T cell receptor beta chains came from one sample sequenced in a study of blood T cell repertoires in COVID-19. The protocol was immunoSEQ multiplex PCR, while the TCRdb copy is restricted to in-frame clones and leaves out a portion. The profile shows approximately 290,000 clones, more than 85% of them singletons. The sequenced material came from peripheral blood. These receptors were collected from a man aged 25 to 40 with acute or convalescent COVID-19.

This clone was observed a handful of times. This sequence joins TRBV6-2 or TRBV6-3 and TRBJ2-7, with D maybe TRBD1 (6 bases). Trimming stripped 3 bases from V and 6 bases from J, with 18 bases between. CDR1 is MNHEY and CDR2 is SVGEGT in the germline V gene. The CDR3 sequence is 15 residues long. The DNA of the CDR3 is TGTGCCAGCAGTTATACATCAGGGGCATATAGCGAGCAGTACTTC. It specifies CASSYTSGAYSEQYF.

In the case of this clone: In the same sample, other DNA sequences code for this CDR3. The chain employs TRBV18 and TRBJ2-1; a possible D gene is TRBD2 (6 bases). The germline gives CDR1 KGHSH, CDR2 LQKENI. V lost 4 bases and J lost 1, with 8 bases in between. This CDR3 contains 14 residues. Here the CDR3 reads CASSRGGSYNEQFF. CDR3 coding DNA: TGTGCCAGCTCACGCGGAGGGTCCTACAATGAGCAGTTCTTC.

The chain joins TRBV12-5 to TRBJ1-6; D remains unclear. Germline V gene data show CDR1 as LGHNT and CDR2 as FRNRAP. V was shortened by 6 bases and J by 7 bases, with 13 bases between the two germline ends. This CDR3 has 14 residues. The DNA for the CDR3 is TGTGCTAGTGGCCCCGGAGGGTACAATTCACCCCTCCACTTT. This translates into CASGPGGYNSPLHF.

The chain carries TRBV29-1 and TRBJ2-7; maybe TRBD2 (7 bases). With 7 bases removed from V and 2 bases from J, the gap between germline ends came to 15 bases. The CDR3 has 13 amino acids. Germline values: CDR1 SQVTM, CDR2 ANQGSEA. Here the CDR3 DNA reads TGCAGCGCGGAGGGGGGGGCCGCCTACGAGCAGTACTTC. Amino acid sequence: CSAEGGAAYEQYF.

The chain is built from TRBV18 and TRBJ1-2; 10 nucleotides agree with TRBD1. The CDR3 spans 15 residues. Germline V gene lookup returns CDR1 KGHSH and CDR2 LQKENI. With V trimmed by 1 base and J by 6 bases, 5 bases remained unmatched. The CDR3 reads CASSPQGQGFHGYTF. CDR3 nucleotide sequence: TGTGCCAGCTCACCACAGGGACAGGGGTTCCATGGCTACACCTTC.

This clone occurred once. The chain carries TRBV5-1 and TRBJ2-1, with D possibly being TRBD1 (5 bases). CDR3 size: 14 residues. Trimming cost V 5 bases and J 5 bases, with 14 bases left between them. Germline V CDR1 and CDR2: SGHRS, YFSETQ. The CDR3 here is CASRARAGNNEQFF. The CDR3 DNA is TGCGCCAGCAGGGCAAGGGCAGGGAACAATGAGCAGTTCTTC. The full variable domain, its missing parts supplied by reference TRBV5-1 and TRBJ2-1, is KAGVTQTPRYLIKTRGQQVTLSCSPISGHRSVSWYQQTPGQGLQFLFEYFSETQRNKGNFPGRFSGRQFSNSRSEMNVSTLELGDSALYLCASRARAGNNEQFFGPGTRLTVL.

This chain connects TRBV5-1 to TRBJ2-5, with TRBD2 as a possible D gene (6 bases). The CDR3 is 14 amino acids. The V gene lost 0 bases and the J gene lost 5 bases, with 11 bases spanning the gap. CDR1 and CDR2 (germline): SGHRS, YFSETQ. The CDR3: CASSLVREQETQYF. In DNA form, the CDR3 reads TGCGCCAGCAGCTTGGTCCGGGAGCAGGAGACCCAGTACTTC.

This sequence joins TRBV5-8 and TRBJ1-2, with D maybe TRBD1 (6 bases). Between the trimmed V and J ends, which lost 4 bases and 3 bases, there was a span of 16 bases. CDR3 size: 15 residues. Germline values: CDR1 SGHTS, CDR2 YDEGEE. CDR3 loop: CASSLGQRTYYGYTF. CDR3 DNA sequence: TGTGCCAGCAGCCTCGGACAGCGAACCTACTATGGCTACACCTTC.

This rearrangement joins TRBV6-6 to TRBJ1-4, with 9 bases that match TRBD1. CDR1 is MNHNY and CDR2 is SVGAGI in the germline V gene (reference sequence). Losses at the gene ends were 10 bases for V and 2 bases for J; bases not matched to a gene: 11. This CDR3 contains 16 residues. The CDR3 here is CATHRDRVGTNEKLFF. The CDR3 coding sequence is TGTGCCACCCACCGGGACAGGGTCGGCACTAATGAAAAACTGTTTTTT.

The CDR3 region has the DNA TGTGTAGCCGGCGAGGGCTACACCTTC. Translated: CVAGEGYTF. The chain carries TRBV6-1 and TRBJ1-2; no firm D call. This CDR3 region has 9 residues. Germline V lookup: CDR1 MNHNS, CDR2 SASEGT.

The rearrangement joins TRBV28 to TRBJ1-5; D unclear. The length of the CDR3 is 13 residues. V was trimmed by 3 bases and J by 3 bases, leaving 6 bases between them. Germline values: CDR1 MDHEN, CDR2 SYDVKM. CDR3 amino acids: CASSLQVNQPQHF. The CDR3 DNA sequence: TGTGCCAGCAGTTTGCAGGTCAATCAGCCCCAGCATTTT.

The rearrangement joins TRBV20-1 to TRBJ1-5; 8 bases line up with TRBD1. Germline values: CDR1 DFQATT, CDR2 SNEGSKA (reference sequence). This CDR3 spans 16 amino acids. V shed 3 bases and J 6 bases; nucleotides not matched to a gene: 13. CDR3 bases: TGCAGTGCTAGTGAGTCCGGGACAGGCGGGCGTCAGCCCCAGCATTTT. Its protein is CSASESGTGGRQPQHF.

The chain combines TRBV21-1 with TRBJ1-4. TRBV21-1 is described as a pseudogene. This CDR3 has 18 amino acids. DNA of the CDR3: TGTGCCAGCAGCAATCTTTGGGGGGGAATCGCAACTAATGAAAAACTGTTTTTT. This gives the protein CASSNLWGGIATNEKLFF.

The chain carries TRBV5-1 and TRBJ2-3; D perhaps matches TRBD2 (7 bases). CDR1 is SGHRS and CDR2 is YFSETQ in the germline V gene. Trimming left V 4 bases short and J 2 bases short, with 11 bases between. This CDR3 has 14 residues. CDR3 residues: CASSTGGPTDTQYF. For the CDR3, the DNA is TGCGCCAGCAGCACCGGGGGGCCCACAGATACGCAGTATTTT.

This clone turned up a few times. The rearrangement uses TRBV7-3 and TRBJ1-1; possibly TRBD1 for D (5 bases). Per germline, CDR1 SGHTA and CDR2 FQGTGA. V lost 5 bases and J 4 bases, leaving 17 bases between the germline ends. This CDR3 spans 15 amino acids. Here the CDR3 DNA reads TGTGCCAGCAGCCCAGGCGGGGGACTGGGCACTGAAGCTTTCTTT. Its protein is CASSPGGGLGTEAFF.

The rearrangement links TRBV5-1 to TRBJ2-1; TRBD1 matches at 7 bases. The CDR3 spans 14 residues. Germline CDR1 SGHRS, CDR2 YFSETQ. Trimming removed 4 bases from V and 5 bases from J; junction bases left unmatched: 6. This CDR3 is CASSNPTGNNEQFF. The DNA for the CDR3 is TGCGCCAGCAGCAACCCGACAGGGAACAATGAGCAGTTCTTC.

The V and J genes are TRBV5-4 and TRBJ1-2, with 7 bases that match TRBD1. Germline V gene data show CDR1 as SGHNT and CDR2 as YYREEE (reference sequence). CDR3 length: 17 amino acids. V shed 2 bases, J shed 0 bases, and the junction held 10 bases outside the gene matches. The CDR3 protein is CASSFRVRGTANYGYTF. For the CDR3, the DNA is TGTGCCAGCAGCTTCAGGGTCAGAGGGACAGCTAACTATGGCTACACCTTC.

CDR3 amino acids: CAISVGEAQPQHF. The CDR3 DNA follows: TGTGCCATCAGTGTAGGGGAGGCCCAGCCCCAGCATTTT. The chain couples TRBV10-3 to TRBJ1-5, with D possibly matching TRBD1 (5 bases). V dropped 4 bases and J dropped 7 bases, with 11 bases sitting between them. CDR1 is ENHRY, CDR2 SYGVKD, per germline. The CDR3 is 13 residues long.

This chain links TRBV28 with TRBJ1-6; a weak D match, TRBD1 (6 bases). Per germline, CDR1 MDHEN and CDR2 SYDVKM. Trimming took 5 bases from V and 12 from J, leaving 17 bases between them. The CDR3 loop spans 14 amino acids. CDR3 DNA sequence: TGTGCCAGCAGTATGAGGGGGGGGATGGGACCCCTCCACTTT. Protein product: CASSMRGGMGPLHF.

The chain carries TRBV27 and TRBJ2-7, with 7 bases lining up with TRBD1. In germline, CDR1 is MNHEY, CDR2 SMNVEV (reference sequence). The CDR3 is 14 amino acids. The V and J ends lost 10 bases and 6 bases, in that order; junction bases with no gene match: 15. The CDR3 DNA is TGTGCCACGTCTCGACTACAGGGGTGGGGCGAGCAGTACTTC. It is translated as CATSRLQGWGEQYF.

This clone appeared once. The CDR3 coding sequence is TGTGCCAGCTCGGTAGCGGACGAGGGGTGGCAGTTCTTC. Protein product: CASSVADEGWQFF. This sequence joins TRBV18 and TRBJ2-1; tentatively, D is TRBD2 (6 bases). The germline gives CDR1 KGHSH, CDR2 LQKENI. V was trimmed by 6 bases and J by 12 bases, leaving 18 bases between them. The CDR3 extends over 13 amino acids.

The gene calls are TRBV27 and TRBJ2-3; the D gene is possibly TRBD1 (6 bases). Per the germline V gene, CDR1 is MNHEY and CDR2 is SMNVEV (reference sequence). The CDR3 has 13 residues. V was clipped by 2 bases and J by 9 bases, with 12 bases between them. The CDR3 DNA reads as TGTGCCAGCAGTTTAGGGGGCTTTGGGACGCAGTATTTT. It is translated as CASSLGGFGTQYF.

This chain links TRBV5-8 with TRBJ1-6; D remains unclear. The CDR3 contains 15 residues. Trimming removed 4 bases at V and 9 bases at J, with 17 bases between. CDR1 and CDR2 from the germline V gene are SGHTS and YDEGEE. In DNA form, the CDR3 reads TGTGCCAGCAGCCGGGAGATGAGGATTCGTTCACCCCTCCACTTT. This sequence encodes CASSREMRIRSPLHF. The full variable domain, in which reference TRBV5-8 and TRBJ1-6 provide the parts outside the CDR3, is EAGVTQSPTHLIKTRGQQATLRCSPISGHTSVYWYQQALGLGLQFLLWYDEGEERNRGNFPPRFSGRQFPNYSSELNVNALELEDSALYLCASSREMRIRSPLHFGNGTRLTVT.

CDR3 protein: CASRRGNTEAFF. In DNA, the CDR3 is TGTGCCAGCAGAAGGGGGAACACTGAAGCTTTCTTT. The V and J genes are TRBV27 and TRBJ1-1, with D perhaps matching TRBD1 (5 bases). The CDR3 extends over 12 amino acids. Between the trimmed V and J ends, which lost 6 bases and 1 base, there was a span of 6 bases. Germline CDR1 reads MNHEY; CDR2 reads SMNVEV (reference sequence).

The J gene is TRBJ1-2, the V gene TRBV12-3 or TRBV12-4; D gene ambiguous. Deletions cut 3 bases from V and 3 bases from J, with 8 bases between. This CDR3 spans 13 amino acids. CDR3 sequence (DNA): TGTGCCAGCAGTTTCGGTAGCTACTATGGCTACACCTTC. Amino acid sequence: CASSFGSYYGYTF.

This chain joins TRBV5-1 and TRBJ2-1; TRBD2 matches at 15 bases. Germline assignment: CDR1 SGHRS and CDR2 YFSETQ. The CDR3 has 16 residues. J lost 8 bases, V lost 4 bases, and 7 bases had no gene match. The CDR3 is CASSRTSGRAGDEQFF. As DNA, the CDR3 is TGCGCCAGCAGCCGGACTAGCGGGAGGGCCGGGGATGAGCAGTTCTTC.

The chain couples TRBV9 to TRBJ2-7; weak D call: TRBD1 (5 bases). V lost 0 bases to trimming and J lost 3 bases, with 13 bases between them. The germline V gene encodes CDR1 SGDLS and CDR2 YYNGEE. There are 15 residues in the CDR3. The CDR3: CASSVVDRPHYEQYF. The CDR3 DNA reads as TGTGCCAGCAGCGTAGTAGACAGACCACACTACGAGCAGTACTTC.